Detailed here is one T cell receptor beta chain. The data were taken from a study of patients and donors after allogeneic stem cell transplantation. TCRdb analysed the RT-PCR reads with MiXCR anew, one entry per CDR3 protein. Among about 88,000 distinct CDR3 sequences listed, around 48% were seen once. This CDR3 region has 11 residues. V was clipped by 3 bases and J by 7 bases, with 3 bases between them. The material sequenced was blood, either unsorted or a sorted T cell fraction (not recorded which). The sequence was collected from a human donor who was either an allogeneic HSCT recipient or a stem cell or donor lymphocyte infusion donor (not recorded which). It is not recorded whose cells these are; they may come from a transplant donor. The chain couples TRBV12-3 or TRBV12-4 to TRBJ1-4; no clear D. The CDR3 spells CASSFSEKLFF. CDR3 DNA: TGTGCCAGCAGTTTTAGTGAAAAACTGTTTTTT.